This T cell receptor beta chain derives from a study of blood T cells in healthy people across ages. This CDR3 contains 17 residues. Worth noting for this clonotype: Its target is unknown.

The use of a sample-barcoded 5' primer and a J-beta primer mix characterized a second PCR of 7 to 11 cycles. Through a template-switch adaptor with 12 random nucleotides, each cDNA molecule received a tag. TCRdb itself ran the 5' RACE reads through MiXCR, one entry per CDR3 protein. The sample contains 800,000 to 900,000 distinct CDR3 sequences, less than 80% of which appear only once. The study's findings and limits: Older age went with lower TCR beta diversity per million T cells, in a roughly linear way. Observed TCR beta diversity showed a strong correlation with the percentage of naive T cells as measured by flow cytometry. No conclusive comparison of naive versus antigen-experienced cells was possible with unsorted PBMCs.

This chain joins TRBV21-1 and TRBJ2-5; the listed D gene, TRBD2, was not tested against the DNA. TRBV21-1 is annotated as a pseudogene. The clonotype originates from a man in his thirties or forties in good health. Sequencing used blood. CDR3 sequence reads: CASSKRIREGNQETQYF. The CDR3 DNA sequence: TGTGCCAGCAGCAAACGAATCCGGGAGGGGAACCAAGAGACCCAGTACTTC.